The 21 T cell receptor beta chains below come from one sample, sequenced in a study of blood T cell repertoires in COVID-19. Only in-frame clones appear in the TCRdb table, and some are missing; sequencing was by immunoSEQ multiplex PCR. Of about 250,000 clones in the sample, around nine tenths were seen once. The sequenced material came from peripheral blood. Receptors originate from a man under 40 with acute or convalescent COVID-19.

V is TRBV4-1 and J is TRBJ2-7, with 8 bases matching TRBD2. V was pared by 1 base and J by 2 bases, with 4 bases of the junction left unmatched. The CDR3 is made up of 15 amino acids. Per germline, CDR1 MGHRA and CDR2 YSYEKL. CDR3 sequence: CASSQGDSGTYEQYF. Here the CDR3 DNA reads TGCGCCAGCAGCCAAGGGGATAGCGGGACCTACGAGCAGTACTTC.

V is TRBV18 and J is TRBJ2-1, with D perhaps TRBD2 (5 bases). CDR1 KGHSH and CDR2 LQKENI come from the germline V gene. V lost 3 bases and J lost 8, with 11 bases in between. This CDR3 comprises 13 residues. The CDR3 nucleotides read TGTGCCAGCTCACCGGGAGCTTTTTATGAGCAGTTCTTC. It codes for CASSPGAFYEQFF. The full variable domain, in which reference TRBV18 and TRBJ2-1 provide the parts outside the CDR3, is NAGVMQNPRHLVRRRGQEARLRCSPMKGHSHVYWYRQLPEEGLKFMVYLQKENIIDESGMPKERFSAEFPKEGPSILRIQQVVRGDSAAYFCASSPGAFYEQFFGPGTRLTVL.

The CDR3 is CASSLSGVVTEAFF. DNA for the CDR3: TGTGCCAGCAGTTTGAGCGGGGTAGTCACTGAAGCTTTCTTT. V gene TRBV7-9 combines with J gene TRBJ1-1; D uncertain. Trimming removed 6 bases from V and 4 bases from J, with 15 bases in between. Germline V gives CDR1 SEHNR, CDR2 FQNEAQ (reference sequence). The length of the CDR3 is 14 residues.

This clone was seen once. The chain combines TRBV2 with TRBJ1-1; 7 bases agree with TRBD1. Trimming took 11 bases from V and 3 from J; bases not matched to a gene: 9. The CDR3 has 13 residues. From germline, CDR1 is SNHLY and CDR2 FYNNEI. In nucleotides, the CDR3 is TGTGCCGTACGATACAGGGGAGACACTGAAGCTTTCTTT. As protein: CAVRYRGDTEAFF.

The chain couples TRBV28 to TRBJ1-1; maybe TRBD1 (6 bases). V lost 3 bases, J lost 2 bases, and 19 bases lay in between. Germline CDR1 is MDHEN and CDR2 is SYDVKM. The CDR3 has 17 residues. The CDR3 nucleotides are TGTGCCAGCAGTTTGCGGGGAGGGGCAGGGGCCAACACTGAAGCTTTCTTT. Its protein is CASSLRGGAGANTEAFF.

V and J are TRBV6-5 and TRBJ2-7, with a possible D match to TRBD2 (5 bases). Germline values: CDR1 MNHEY, CDR2 SVGAGI. This CDR3 spans 11 amino acids. Between the trimmed V and J ends, which lost 10 bases and 5 bases, there was a span of 12 bases. The CDR3 loop reads CATSGGHEQYF. CDR3 bases: TGTGCCACCAGCGGAGGACACGAGCAGTACTTC.

V is TRBV5-4 and J is TRBJ2-7; D gene ambiguous. The CDR3 runs to 16 residues. Germline assignment: CDR1 SGHNT and CDR2 YYREEE (reference sequence). The V end lost 4 bases, the J end lost 1 base, and 18 bases lay between the germline ends. The CDR3 coding sequence is TGTGCCAGCAGCGATAACGGGTTTTTAACTTCCTACGAGCAGTACTTC. Translated: CASSDNGFLTSYEQYF.

The chain links TRBV7-9 to TRBJ2-7; D uncertain. Germline CDR1 reads SEHNR; CDR2 reads FQNEAQ (reference sequence). The CDR3 runs to 15 residues. V gave up 4 bases and J gave up 3 bases, with 16 bases separating them. Here the CDR3 reads CASSYASAQLYEQYF. CDR3 DNA: TGTGCCAGCAGCTACGCCTCAGCGCAGCTCTACGAGCAGTACTTC.

The chain links TRBV12-2 to TRBJ1-2; no DNA check was done on the table's D call, TRBD1. TRBV12-2 is tagged as a pseudogene. The CDR3 runs to 15 residues. The CDR3 DNA reads TGTGCAAGTCGCTTAGTTCTTGGACAGGGGACTGGCTACACCTTC. Residues: CASRLVLGQGTGYTF.

The chain employs TRBV28 and TRBJ1-5; maybe TRBD1 (6 bases). CDR1 is MDHEN and CDR2 is SYDVKM in the germline V gene. V lost 7 bases and J 4 bases, leaving 17 bases between the germline ends. This CDR3 comprises 15 residues. CDR3 in amino acids: CASNLDSQGNQPQHF. Here the CDR3 DNA reads TGTGCCAGCAACCTGGACAGTCAGGGGAATCAGCCCCAGCATTTT.

The CDR3 is CASTSRISNTGELFF. CDR3 nucleotides: TGCGCCAGCACAAGCAGGATCTCGAACACCGGGGAGCTGTTTTTT. The chain uses TRBV4-1 and TRBJ2-2; D remains unclear. CDR1 is MGHRA and CDR2 is YSYEKL in the germline V gene. CDR3 length: 15 amino acids. The V gene lost 7 bases and the J gene lost 0 bases, with 12 bases spanning the gap.

This clone has just one count. The chain recombines TRBV6-5 with TRBJ1-6; D ambiguous. Germline-derived CDR1 and CDR2 are MNHEY and SVGAGI. Between the trimmed V and J ends, which lost 6 bases and 10 bases, there was a span of 7 bases. This CDR3 has 11 amino acids. The CDR3 loop is CASRDLSPLHF. As DNA, the CDR3 is TGTGCCAGCAGAGACTTGTCACCCCTCCACTTT.

This chain links TRBV6-5 with TRBJ1-6; no clear D gene. The CDR3 consists of 15 residues. The germline V and J ends were trimmed by 5 bases and 7 bases, with 15 bases remaining between them. Germline CDR1 is MNHEY and CDR2 is SVGAGI. CDR3: CASSHDAGPNSPLHF. The CDR3 bases are TGTGCCAGCAGTCACGATGCAGGCCCAAATTCACCCCTCCACTTT.

This sequence joins TRBV28 and TRBJ2-1; 9 bases line up with TRBD2. V lost 2 bases, J lost 4 bases, and 3 bases stayed unmatched. Per the germline V gene, CDR1 is MDHEN and CDR2 is SYDVKM. This CDR3 has 15 amino acids. The CDR3 coding sequence is TGTGCCAGCAGTTTAAGGACTAGCGTTTACAATGAGCAGTTCTTC. Protein: CASSLRTSVYNEQFF.

The CDR3, as DNA: TGTGCCAGCAGCGTTACAGGGGACAATCAGCCCCAGCATTTT. This codes for CASSVTGDNQPQHF. V and J are TRBV7-9 and TRBJ1-5; TRBD1 matches at 7 bases. The V and J ends lost 5 bases and 3 bases, in that order; junction bases with no gene match: 4. CDR1 SEHNR and CDR2 FQNEAQ come from the germline V gene (reference sequence). The CDR3 sequence is 14 residues long.

The rearrangement joins TRBV7-6 to TRBJ1-4; D is uncertain. Trimming removed 5 bases from V and 3 bases from J, with 7 bases in between. The CDR3 consists of 13 residues. CDR1 is SGHVS, CDR2 FNYEAQ, per germline. CDR3 protein: CASSLVPNEKLFF. The CDR3 region has the DNA TGTGCCAGCAGCCTTGTCCCTAATGAAAAACTGTTTTTT. Filled out from reference TRBV7-6 and TRBJ1-4, the complete variable domain reads GAGVSQSPRYKVTKRGQDVALRCDPISGHVSLYWYRQALGQGPEFLTYFNYEAQQDKSGLPNDRFSAERPEGSISTLTIQRTEQRDSAMYRCASSLVPNEKLFFGSGTQLSVL.

V and J are TRBV15 and TRBJ2-7; D is undetermined. Looked up from germline, CDR1 is LNHNV and CDR2 is YYDKDF (reference sequence). Trimming took off 6 bases at V and 7 bases at J, with 16 bases between the two ends. This CDR3 region has 13 residues. This CDR3 reads CATSADTPREQYF. The CDR3 nucleotides are TGTGCCACCAGTGCCGACACCCCTCGAGAGCAGTACTTC.

V gene TRBV11-2 combines with J gene TRBJ1-1, with no clear D. Germline CDR1 reads SGHAT; CDR2 reads FQNNGV. V shed 6 bases and J shed 6 bases, with 17 bases lying between them. The CDR3 length is 14 residues. This CDR3 is CASRGITGGAEAFF. DNA of the CDR3: TGTGCCAGCAGGGGGATAACCGGAGGCGCTGAAGCTTTCTTT.

This chain joins TRBV4-2 and TRBJ2-3; 8 bases line up with TRBD1. Trimming removed 4 bases from V and 4 bases from J; junction bases left unmatched: 10. Germline V lookup: CDR1 LGHNA, CDR2 YNFKEQ. CDR3 length equals 16 residues. In DNA form, the CDR3 reads TGTGCCAGCAGCCGAAGGGTAGGACAGGGACCAGATACGCAGTATTTT. Its translation: CASSRRVGQGPDTQYF.

The chain is built from TRBV14 and TRBJ2-3; possibly TRBD1 for D (6 bases). The germline V gene encodes CDR1 SGHDN and CDR2 FVKESK. The germline V and J ends were trimmed by 1 base and 2 bases, with 13 bases remaining between them. The CDR3 runs to 16 residues. DNA for the CDR3: TGTGCCAGCAGCCAAGTGACAGGTGTCCTCACAGATACGCAGTATTTT. Translating gives CASSQVTGVLTDTQYF.

The J gene is TRBJ1-3, the V gene TRBV5-1; D is ambiguous. CDR3 length: 12 residues. CDR1 is SGHRS and CDR2 is YFSETQ in the germline V gene. With 2 bases removed from V and 4 bases from J, the gap between germline ends came to 4 bases. CDR3 nucleotides: TGCGCCAGCAGCTTCTCCGGAAACACCATATATTTT. Its translation: CASSFSGNTIYF.